In this sample, the clone carrying this T cell receptor (beta chain) turned up many times. Antigen specificity is unknown. This record comes from a study of neurological immune-mediated disorders. Study-level points and caveats: The study found the most TCR clonal expansion in HTLV-1-associated myelopathy and the least in multiple sclerosis, below healthy controls. TCR-beta repertoires seemed private in all groups, with no expanded CDR3 amino acid sequences shared.

V was clipped by 0 bases and J by 8 bases, with 15 bases between them. Per the germline V gene, CDR1 is SGHRS and CDR2 is YFSETQ. This CDR3 has 15 amino acids. Synthesis of cDNA was performed by 5'RACE using 10-nucleotide random UMIs. TCRdb used MiXCR to reprocess the 5' RACE reads, holding one entry per CDR3 protein. In the table there are roughly 23,000 distinct CDR3 sequences, 8% to 13% of which are singletons. The sample comprised PBMCs. This rearrangement joins TRBV5-1 to TRBJ2-1; a possible D gene is TRBD1 (5 bases). The receptor was derived from a woman aged 55-70 years with HTLV-1-associated myelopathy (HAM/TSP). CDR3 protein: CASSLGQPVRHEQFF. CDR3 nucleotides: TGCGCCAGCAGCTTGGGACAGCCCGTGCGGCATGAGCAGTTCTTC. Drawing the rest from reference TRBV5-1 and TRBJ2-1, the complete variable domain is KAGVTQTPRYLIKTRGQQVTLSCSPISGHRSVSWYQQTPGQGLQFLFEYFSETQRNKGNFPGRFSGRQFSNSRSEMNVSTLELGDSALYLCASSLGQPVRHEQFFGPGTRLTVL.